This T cell receptor (beta chain) was sequenced in a study of CD8 T cells in ankylosing spondylitis. Study observations and caveats: Disease-linked clones were reportedly significantly enriched in matched ankylosing spondylitis synovial fluid.

This clonotype was recorded a few times. Its antigen remains unknown. MiXCR was run by TCRdb on the 5' RACE reads, yielding one entry per CDR3 protein. Found here are around 300,000 distinct CDR3 sequences, roughly 11% of them singletons; the top ten hold 9.1%. CDR3 length equals 14 residues. CDR1 and CDR2 (germline): DFQATT, SNEGSKA (reference sequence). Trimming cost V 6 bases and J 0 bases, with 12 bases left between them. Sequencing used blood, either unsorted or a sorted T cell fraction (not recorded which). This rearrangement joins TRBV20-1 to TRBJ2-1; D is ambiguous. This clonotype was obtained from a female donor with ankylosing spondylitis or in good health (not recorded which). CDR3 coding DNA: TGCAGTGCCTACCCCCTATACTCCTACAATGAGCAGTTCTTC. The encoded protein is CSAYPLYSYNEQFF.